This entry is about one T cell receptor (beta chain). Compared with germline, one end of the junction differs, possibly owing to a read error. Unsorted bulk tissue of roughly 20-34 mg yielded co-extracted RNA and DNA. Chronic HBV infection was present in the patients, who were treatment-naive. With a constant-region primer, TCR beta cDNA was made from about 0.5 ug of total RNA. What produced the TCR beta libraries was three nested multiplex PCR rounds using slightly modified ARM-PCR. TRBV1-TRBV30 forward primers paired with a C-beta reverse primer drove the first two PCR rounds, roughly 10 cycles each. One entry per CDR3 protein, called by TCRdb with MiXCR from the multiplex PCR reads. The sample has around 35,000 distinct CDR3 sequences, roughly 74% seen once. The sample belongs to a study of tumor-infiltrating lymphocytes in primary liver carcinoma. The CDR3 is 16 residues long. Germline CDR1 is MNHNS and CDR2 is SASEGT.

This TCR came from a man aged 40-50 years with primary liver carcinoma and hepatitis B virus infection. The V gene is TRBV6-1, the J gene TRBJ2-5; D might be TRBD2 (5 bases). The source material was tumor-adjacent normal liver tissue. CDR3 sequence: CVSSESSPRVRETQYF. The CDR3 bases are TGTGTCAGCAGTGAATCATCGCCGAGGGTACGGGAGACCCAGTACTTC.